These 8 T cell receptor beta chains came from one sample sequenced in a study of T cells in Graves' hyperthyroidism and ophthalmopathy. TCR beta CDR3 regions were amplified from RNA. Using the HTBI primer set, a first-round RT-PCR was run on the TCR CDR3. MiXCR was run by TCRdb on the multiplex PCR reads, yielding one entry per CDR3 protein. The sample records fewer than 350,000 distinct CDR3 sequences, roughly 19% being singletons. The sample taken for sequencing was blood. Source of these receptors: a man aged 50 or older with Graves' ophthalmopathy.

This clonotype was observed many times. The chain's CDR3 is CASSLRQTLRETQYF. For the CDR3, the DNA is TGTGCCAGCAGTTTACGCCAGACACTCCGAGAGACCCAGTACTTC. The gene calls are TRBV12-3 or TRBV12-4 and TRBJ2-5; no clear D. The CDR3 is made up of 15 amino acids. V lost 2 bases to trimming and J lost 4 bases, with 14 bases between them.

This clonotype appeared many times. J is TRBJ2-4 and V is TRBV20-1, with D possibly matching TRBD1 (6 bases). There are 12 residues in the CDR3. In germline, CDR1 is DFQATT, CDR2 SNEGSKA (reference sequence). Trimming took off 4 bases at V and 9 bases at J, with 13 bases between the two ends. The CDR3 DNA reads as TGCAGTGCTATACAGGGATTCTCCATTCAGTACTTC. Its translation: CSAIQGFSIQYF.

This clonotype was observed at least ten times. The chain carries TRBV5-1 and TRBJ1-6; D may be TRBD1 (6 bases). This CDR3 has 16 amino acids. Trimming took off 0 bases at V and 5 bases at J, with 12 bases between the two ends. Germline CDR1 is SGHRS and CDR2 is YFSETQ. The CDR3 reads CASSLDPGANNSPLHF. The CDR3 coding sequence is TGCGCCAGCAGCTTGGATCCGGGGGCCAATAATTCACCCCTCCACTTT.

This clonotype was counted only a few times. This rearrangement joins TRBV5-6 to TRBJ1-2; a possible D gene is TRBD1 (5 bases). The CDR3 loop spans 15 amino acids. The V gene lost 2 bases and the J gene lost 3 bases, with 14 bases spanning the gap. Germline CDR1 is SGHDT and CDR2 is YYEEEE. This chain's CDR3 is CASSLPLTADYGYTF. DNA for the CDR3: TGTGCCAGCAGCTTACCCCTGACAGCGGACTATGGCTACACCTTC.

The V call is TRBV19, the J call TRBJ2-7, with TRBD1 matching over 11 bases. Germline CDR1 LNHDA, CDR2 SQIVND (reference sequence). V lost 6 bases to trimming and J lost 6 bases; unmatched junction nucleotides: 7. This CDR3 is 14 amino acids long. The CDR3 is CASRPGQGVGEQYF. For the CDR3, the DNA is TGTGCCAGTAGACCGGGACAGGGGGTTGGCGAGCAGTACTTC.

Details on this clonotype: Being one base from a much bigger clone, this may be a read error. The chain employs TRBV5-1 and TRBJ2-7, with D perhaps matching TRBD1 (6 bases). Trimming took 0 bases from V and 3 from J, leaving 10 bases between them. Germline loops: CDR1 SGHRS, CDR2 YFSETQ. The CDR3 is 14 residues long. The CDR3 loop reads CASSLDRVGYEQYF. The CDR3 region has the DNA TGCGCCAGCAGCTTGGACAGGGTGGGCTACGAGCAGTACTTC. Full variable domain (remainder filled in from reference TRBV5-1 and TRBJ2-7): KAGVTQTPRYLIKTRGQQVTLSCSPISGHRSVSWYQQTPGQGLQFLFEYFSETQRNKGNFPGRFSGRQFSNSRSEMNVSTLELGDSALYLCASSLDRVGYEQYFGPGTRLTVT.

This clonotype was observed many times. DNA for the CDR3: TGTGCCAGCAGCCCCTCGTATGAGACCCAGTACTTC. This codes for CASSPSYETQYF. The chain links TRBV7-9 to TRBJ2-5; no firm D call. V gave up 5 bases and J gave up 5 bases, with 9 bases separating them. Germline V CDR1 and CDR2: SEHNR, FQNEAQ (reference sequence). This CDR3 spans 12 amino acids.

In this sample, this clonotype turned up a few times. The chain carries TRBV27 and TRBJ2-2; weak D call: TRBD2 (5 bases). CDR3 size: 14 residues. Between the trimmed V and J ends, which lost 5 bases and 4 bases, there was a span of 11 bases. Looked up from germline, CDR1 is MNHEY and CDR2 is SMNVEV (reference sequence). The CDR3 region is CASSPRRVTGELFF. In nucleotides, the CDR3 is TGTGCCAGCAGTCCGAGGCGGGTCACCGGGGAGCTGTTTTTT.